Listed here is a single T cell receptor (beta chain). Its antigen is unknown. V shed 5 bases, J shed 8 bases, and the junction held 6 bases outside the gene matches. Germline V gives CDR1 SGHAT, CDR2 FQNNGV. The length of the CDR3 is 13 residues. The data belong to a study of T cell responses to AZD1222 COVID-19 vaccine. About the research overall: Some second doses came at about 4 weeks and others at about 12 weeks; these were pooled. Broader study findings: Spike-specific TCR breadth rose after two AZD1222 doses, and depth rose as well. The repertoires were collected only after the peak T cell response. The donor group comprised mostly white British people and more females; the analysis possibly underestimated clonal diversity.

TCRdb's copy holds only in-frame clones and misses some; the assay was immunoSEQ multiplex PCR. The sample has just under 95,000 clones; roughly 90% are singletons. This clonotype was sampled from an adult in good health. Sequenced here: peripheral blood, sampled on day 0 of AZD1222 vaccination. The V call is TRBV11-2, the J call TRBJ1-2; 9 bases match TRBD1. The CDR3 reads CASSPGTGTGYTF. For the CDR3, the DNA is TGTGCCAGCAGCCCCGGGACAGGGACCGGCTACACCTTC.